The 21 T cell receptor beta chains given below trace back to one sample, sequenced in a study of Ad26.COV2.S vaccination and SARS-CoV-2 variants (dated by TCRdb to about 2021). The sample's treatment or condition label, decoded: about 20 received Ad26.COV2.S at low or high dose, single or two shots; about five received placebo; per-sample allocation not given. For vaccine and placebo recipients, repertoires were sequenced using samples collected on day 63 after the first injection. The library was generated by the immunoSEQ multiplex PCR assay. TCRdb limited this immuneACCESS table to in-frame rearrangements with V and J called. A share of clones is missing; checked studies link under half to unresolved V genes, and the rest is unexplained. The sample data list 380,000 or so clones, and around 88% of these were observed just once. About 10% of the sample belongs to the ten largest clones. Specimen: peripheral blood, collected in a trial of Ad26.COV2.S vaccine versus placebo. The receptor source for this set is a person between 18 and 60 years old who received the Ad26.COV2.S COVID-19 vaccine or a placebo.

This chain links TRBV20-1 with TRBJ2-1; perhaps TRBD1 as D (5 bases). The germline gives CDR1 DFQATT, CDR2 SNEGSKA (reference sequence). The CDR3 has 13 amino acids. V was cut by 3 bases and J by 1 base, with 7 bases left in between. In nucleotides, the CDR3 is TGCAGTGCTAGTGGGGCGTCCTACAATGAGCAGTTCTTC. Its protein is CSASGASYNEQFF.

The chain combines TRBV6-6 with TRBJ1-2; 7 nucleotides align to TRBD1. Trimming removed 7 bases from V and 2 bases from J; junction bases left unmatched: 10. This CDR3 spans 15 amino acids. Germline lookup yields CDR1 MNHNY and CDR2 SVGAGI (reference sequence). The CDR3 sequence is CASNSRDSANYGYTF. The DNA of the CDR3 is TGTGCCAGCAACAGCCGGGACAGCGCCAACTATGGCTACACCTTC.

CDR3 amino acids: CASYGLAGGEQYF. The CDR3 coding sequence is TGTGCCAGCTACGGACTAGCGGGGGGAGAGCAGTACTTC. J is TRBJ2-7 and V is TRBV27; 14 bases are a match to TRBD2. The CDR3 has 13 amino acids. The ends lost 8 bases at V and 7 bases at J; junction bases unmatched: 4. CDR1 and CDR2 (germline): MNHEY, SMNVEV (reference sequence).

The chain carries TRBV5-4 and TRBJ2-7; a weak D match, TRBD2 (5 bases). Germline V gene data show CDR1 as SGHNT and CDR2 as YYREEE (reference sequence). The CDR3 sequence is 14 residues long. V was pared by 4 bases and J by 1 base, with 12 bases between. The CDR3 nucleotides are TGTGCCAGCAGCCAGCGGACGGATTCCTACGAGCAGTACTTC. Translation: CASSQRTDSYEQYF.

The chain employs TRBV5-6 and TRBJ1-2; D perhaps matches TRBD1 (5 bases). The CDR3 is made up of 15 amino acids. V dropped 4 bases and J dropped 4 bases, with 17 bases sitting between them. Germline V lookup: CDR1 SGHDT, CDR2 YYEEEE. DNA for the CDR3: TGTGCCAGCAGCCCTGGTATGGGGGTGGTCTATGGCTACACCTTC. This sequence encodes CASSPGMGVVYGYTF.

This sequence joins TRBV5-6 and TRBJ1-2, with 10 bases fitting TRBD1. J lost 14 bases, V lost 5 bases, and 12 bases had no gene match. Germline loops: CDR1 SGHDT, CDR2 YYEEEE. This CDR3 comprises 13 residues. CDR3 nucleotides: TGTGCCAGCAGTTCCGGGACAGGGGATTCAGGAACCTTC. Translation gives CASSSGTGDSGTF. Full variable domain (outside the CDR3, taken from reference TRBV5-6 and TRBJ1-2): DAGVTQSPTHLIKTRGQQVTLRCSPKSGHDTVSWYQQALGQGPQFIFQYYEEEERQRGNFPDRFSGHQFPNYSSELNVNALLLGDSALYLCASSSGTGDSGTFGSGTRLTVV.

V and J are TRBV5-6 and TRBJ1-1; no firm D call. There are 11 residues in the CDR3. Between the trimmed V and J ends, which lost 4 bases and 3 bases, there was a span of 4 bases. The germline gives CDR1 SGHDT, CDR2 YYEEEE. The CDR3 region has the DNA TGTGCCAGCAGCCGGGACACTGAAGCTTTCTTT. As protein: CASSRDTEAFF.

The chain carries TRBV5-4 and TRBJ1-2; D is possibly TRBD1 (5 bases). Trimming stripped 0 bases from V and 1 base from J, with 10 bases between. The CDR3 totals 15 residues. Germline V gene data show CDR1 as SGHNT and CDR2 as YYREEE (reference sequence). This CDR3 is CASSLGGGSNYGYTF. DNA for the CDR3: TGTGCCAGCAGCTTGGGGGGCGGAAGTAACTATGGCTACACCTTC.

This clone came up a few times. The rearrangement links TRBV5-6 to TRBJ1-6, with 7 bases matching TRBD1. Germline CDR1 reads SGHDT; CDR2 reads YYEEEE. Germline trimming cut 1 base from V and 15 bases from J; bases unmatched to any gene: 7. The CDR3 has 13 residues. The CDR3 spells CASSLSPTGSLHF. CDR3 nucleotides: TGTGCCAGCAGCTTGTCCCCGACAGGGAGCCTCCACTTT.

V gene TRBV13 combines with J gene TRBJ1-1; possible D gene TRBD1, 5 bases. Per the germline V gene, CDR1 is PRHDT and CDR2 is FYEKMQ (reference sequence). The CDR3 spans 15 residues. V was shortened by 1 base and J by 0 bases, with 9 bases between the two germline ends. The CDR3 sequence is CASSLDGGMNTEAFF. In nucleotides, the CDR3 is TGTGCCAGCAGCTTAGATGGGGGTATGAACACTGAAGCTTTCTTT.

V usage is TRBV5-4 and J usage is TRBJ2-5; 10 bases map to TRBD1. CDR1 is SGHNT, CDR2 YYREEE, per germline (reference sequence). CDR3 length equals 16 residues. After removal of 0 bases from V and 10 bases from J, the junction contained 12 bases not matched to a gene. For the CDR3, the DNA is TGTGCCAGCAGCTTGGGCGAGACCGGGACAGGGGATGTCCAGTACTTC. The encoded protein is CASSLGETGTGDVQYF.

This clone showed up just once. The chain recombines TRBV28 with TRBJ2-5; 7 bases are a match to TRBD2. The J segment lost 5 bases and the V segment lost 7 bases, leaving 13 bases of the junction unmatched. The germline V gene has CDR1 MDHEN and CDR2 SYDVKM. This CDR3 is 15 amino acids long. CDR3 sequence (DNA): TGTGCCAGCAATCCTCTAGCGGATGAGGGGGAGACCCAGTACTTC. This gives the protein CASNPLADEGETQYF.

The chain links TRBV19 to TRBJ2-1; possibly TRBD1 for D (6 bases). This CDR3 contains 14 residues. In germline, CDR1 is LNHDA, CDR2 SQIVND (reference sequence). Between the trimmed V and J ends, which lost 7 bases and 0 bases, there was a span of 10 bases. The CDR3 region is CASNPQGSYNEQFF. As DNA, the CDR3 is TGTGCCAGTAACCCACAGGGCTCCTACAATGAGCAGTTCTTC.

V and J are TRBV5-6 and TRBJ1-5, with D perhaps matching TRBD1 (5 bases). The germline V gene encodes CDR1 SGHDT and CDR2 YYEEEE. With 0 bases removed from V and 0 bases from J, the gap between germline ends came to 10 bases. The CDR3 spans 16 residues. The CDR3 loop reads CASSLAGMYSNQPQHF. In nucleotides, the CDR3 is TGTGCCAGCAGCTTGGCAGGGATGTATAGCAATCAGCCCCAGCATTTT.

Points on this clone: The identical CDR3 is also encoded by other nucleotide sequences in the sample. The rearrangement links TRBV18 to TRBJ2-7; 7 positions agree with TRBD1. CDR3 length: 14 amino acids. Germline loops: CDR1 KGHSH, CDR2 LQKENI. Germline trimming cut 0 bases from V and 4 bases from J; bases unmatched to any gene: 3. CDR3 DNA sequence: TGTGCCAGCTCACCACCGGGACAGCGTTACGAGCAGTACTTC. Translating it yields CASSPPGQRYEQYF.

This sequence joins TRBV19 and TRBJ2-2; 8 nucleotides match TRBD2. The junction had 14 bases not matched to a gene; V was cut back by 10 bases and J by 4 bases. CDR1 and CDR2 from the germline V gene are LNHDA and SQIVND (reference sequence). The CDR3 sequence is 16 residues long. The CDR3 loop is CATTRKAGEGTGELFF. The CDR3 DNA sequence: TGTGCCACTACGAGAAAAGCGGGAGAGGGCACCGGGGAGCTGTTTTTT.

CDR3 loop: CASSQGTSGISYEQYF. In nucleotides, the CDR3 is TGTGCCAGCAGCCAAGGGACTAGCGGGATTTCCTACGAGCAGTACTTC. The rearrangement uses TRBV14 and TRBJ2-7; TRBD2 aligns across 12 bases. CDR1 and CDR2 (germline): SGHDN, FVKESK. The CDR3 is 16 amino acids. The trim removed 1 base at V and 1 base at J, leaving 2 bases unmatched.

V and J are TRBV12-3 or TRBV12-4 and TRBJ2-7; 7 nucleotides match TRBD1. V trimming: 4 bases; J trimming: 0 bases; junction bases outside the gene matches: 0. The CDR3 is made up of 13 amino acids. DNA for the CDR3: TGTGCCAGCAGTTGGGACAGCTCCTACGAGCAGTACTTC. This gives the protein CASSWDSSYEQYF.

The chain is built from TRBV28 and TRBJ1-2; TRBD1 matches at 8 bases. In germline, CDR1 is MDHEN, CDR2 SYDVKM. Unmatched junction bases numbered 9, after V lost 5 bases and J lost 4 bases. The CDR3 runs to 15 residues. CDR3 amino acids: CASSTTGGPVYGYTF. The CDR3 bases are TGTGCCAGCAGTACCACAGGGGGACCGGTCTATGGCTACACCTTC.

The CDR3, as DNA: TGTGCCAGCAGTTTAACTGCCGGGACAGGGAACACCGGGGAGCTGTTTTTT. Protein: CASSLTAGTGNTGELFF. V usage is TRBV6-2 or TRBV6-3 and J usage is TRBJ2-2; the match to TRBD1 covers 8 bases. Germline CDR1 is MNHEY and CDR2 is SVGEGT. After removal of 4 bases from V and 1 base from J, the junction contained 8 bases not matched to a gene. The CDR3 is 17 residues long.

The chain recombines TRBV4-2 with TRBJ2-1; D is unclear. Germline V gives CDR1 LGHNA, CDR2 YNFKEQ. This CDR3 comprises 16 residues. V was cut by 3 bases and J by 4 bases, with 16 bases left in between. The CDR3 sequence is CASSHDHPAAYNEQFF. In nucleotides, the CDR3 is TGTGCCAGCAGCCATGATCACCCCGCAGCTTACAATGAGCAGTTCTTC.